This T cell receptor (beta chain) was observed in a study of CD8+ T cells in alopecia areata. Study context: Twice daily, treated patients received 5 to 10 mg of oral tofacitinib.

Described treatment: oral pan-JAK inhibitor, 5-10 mg twice daily. Germline CDR1 MNHNS, CDR2 SASEGT. The CDR3 spans 13 residues. The sequencing template was cDNA reverse transcribed from extracted RNA. Generated by immunoSEQ multiplex PCR, the TCRdb table keeps only in-frame clones and is missing some. Of some 170,000 clones detected, roughly 58% appear once; the ten largest clones hold 16%. This clone appeared a few times. What it binds is not known. At one end, the junction sequence differs from germline, possibly due to a read error. Study findings and constraints: Given one nonresponder, whether baseline CD8+ expansion relates to response remains uncertain. Scalp clonality and expanded CD8+ clones among the top 100 fell significantly with tofacitinib.

The TCR comes from a human donor with alopecia areata. V usage is TRBV6-1 and J usage is TRBJ1-6; D uncertain. The source material was CD4+ T cells sorted from blood, sampled at approximately week 60, from a patient treated with tofacitinib. The CDR3 DNA sequence: TGTGCCAGCAGGGAAGACTCCGATTCACCCCTCCACTTT. This gives the protein CASREDSDSPLHF.